This TCR beta chain was sequenced in a study of T cell responses to AZD1222 COVID-19 vaccine. The CDR3 contains 15 residues. The germline gives CDR1 LGHDT, CDR2 YNNKEL (reference sequence). With 0 bases removed from V and 2 bases from J, the gap between germline ends came to 11 bases. In its sample, this clone was seen once. Its specificity is not known. Sequencing used immunoSEQ multiplex PCR; TCRdb keeps in-frame clones, though not all of them. The sample has roughly 150,000 clones, almost 90% seen once. Study-wide results and limits: Donors were largely white British and mainly female; clonal diversity was possibly underestimated. At study baseline, merely about 6 AZD1222 recipients were seropositive.

The sequence was obtained from an adult who received the AZD1222 COVID-19 vaccine. Sequencing used peripheral blood, obtained 28 days after the second AZD1222 dose. The V and J genes are TRBV3-1 (or the pseudogene TRBV3-2) and TRBJ2-7; a possible D gene is TRBD1 (5 bases). DNA for the CDR3: TGTGCCAGCAGCCAAGATGTGGGGCACCCCTACGAGCAGTACTTC. It specifies CASSQDVGHPYEQYF.